This T cell receptor (beta chain) was sequenced in a study of blood T cell repertoires in COVID-19. Turning to the study itself: Italy, Spain and the United States were the sources of the convalescent and acute COVID-19 samples. PBMCs, B-cell-depleted T cells, or T cells provided the cDNA or gDNA that made up the material.

Original analysis: Nucleated cell number was recorded as an estimate derived from reference gene primer amplification. Profiling relied on immunoSEQ multiplex PCR, and the TCRdb table lists in-frame clones only, not all of them. V and J calls and clone size are copied from that table; D and trimming were computed from the DNA. The sample has 95,000 to 120,000 clones; 81% are singletons. The sequence was obtained from a man between 50 and 59 years old with acute or convalescent COVID-19. Sample: peripheral blood.

CDR3 sequence reads: CASSRSRDSPLHF. CDR3 in DNA: TGTGCCAGCAGCCGATCGAGGGATTCACCCCTCCACTTT. The J gene is TRBJ1-6, the V gene TRBV7-6; D gene ambiguous. The length of the CDR3 is 13 residues. Between the trimmed V and J ends, which lost 5 bases and 8 bases, there was a span of 10 bases. The germline CDR1 and CDR2 sequences are SGHVS and FNYEAQ.